This record looks at one T cell receptor (beta chain) sequence and its context. What it binds is not known. The CDR3 is 14 residues long. CDR1 SGHAT and CDR2 FQNNGV come from the germline V gene. Losses at the gene ends were 2 bases for V and 8 bases for J; bases not matched to a gene: 5. The entry originates in a study of shared clonotypes between healthy human individuals. On the study more broadly: Three plates each covered CD4 naive and memory; CD8 naive two, CD8 memory one. Study findings and constraints: A small donor pool kept down the genetic and exposure-history diversity that was represented.

Positively selected for CCR7, the CD45RO-negative cells used as naive CD8 cells excluded terminally differentiated effector memory CD45RA+ cells. Methods used by the authors: Filtering differed because ImmunoSEQ produced junction-only sequences that carried no quality scores. Measured with immunoSEQ multiplex PCR; TCRdb has only the in-frame clones, and not every one. The DNA gave D and trimming, while V, J and clone size come from that table. Among about 800,000 clones listed, around 96% were seen once. The sequencing input was naive CD8+ T cells sorted from blood. V usage is TRBV11-2 and J usage is TRBJ2-1; 8 bases line up with TRBD1. The TCR sequence derives from a man aged 30-40 years in good health. The CDR3 sequence: CASSLTPGGHEQFF. Written as DNA, the CDR3 is TGTGCCAGCAGCTTAACGCCAGGGGGCCATGAGCAGTTCTTC.